These T cell receptor beta chains were read from a single sample in a study of cytomegalovirus exposure and HLA in healthy donors. The assay was immunoSEQ multiplex PCR, and TCRdb's table has in-frame clones only and misses some. This table has roughly 100,000 clones, roughly three quarters appearing once. Sequencing used PBMCs. These receptors came from a man younger than 45 in good health and CMV-seronegative. Both conserved end residues are part of each CDR3. Each record gives: V gene, D gene, J gene, clone size, CDR3 protein, CDR3 DNA. A D gene is named only where the DNA matches it firmly. Clone size is stated in some rows and not others, as once, few, many or a class when expanded.

>TRBV10-3|.|TRBJ1-1|few
CATARGDGTEAFF
TGTGCCACCGCCCGGGGAGACGGAACTGAAGCTTTCTTT
>TRBV25-1|TRBD1|TRBJ1-6|.
CASSDRDRGSPLHF
TGTGCCAGCAGTGACCGGGACAGGGGGTCACCCCTCCACTTT
>TRBV5-1|TRBD1|TRBJ1-2|.
CASRVGTAIYGYTF
TGCGCCAGCAGAGTGGGGACAGCGATCTATGGCTACACCTTC
>TRBV5-1|TRBD1|TRBJ1-4|few
CASSEGTGGEKLFF
TGCGCCAGCAGCGAGGGGACAGGGGGTGAAAAACTGTTTTTT
>TRBV13|.|TRBJ2-1|.
CASRGAAGRLHEQFF
TGTGCCAGCAGGGGAGCGGCTGGGCGCTTGCATGAGCAGTTCTTC
>TRBV9|TRBD1|TRBJ2-3|.
CASSVTGDRVGDTQYF
TGTGCCAGCAGCGTAACGGGGGACAGGGTCGGAGATACGCAGTATTTT
>TRBV10-3|TRBD1|TRBJ2-2|.
CAISAGQGALRNNTGELFF
TGTGCCATCAGTGCCGGACAGGGGGCGTTAAGGAACAACACCGGGGAGCTGTTTTTT
>TRBV7-2|.|TRBJ1-1|.
CASSSTGNTEAFF
TGTGCCAGCAGCTCAACGGGGAACACTGAAGCTTTCTTT
>TRBV5-1|.|TRBJ1-1|.
CASSSGTLNTEAFF
TGCGCCAGCAGCTCGGGGACTCTGAACACTGAAGCTTTCTTT
>TRBV11-3|.|TRBJ2-7|few
CASSPLQGTPAYEQYF
TGTGCCAGCAGCCCCCTACAGGGAACACCGGCCTACGAGCAGTACTTC
>TRBV5-4|TRBD1|TRBJ2-2|few
CASSLARGQRELFF
TGTGCCAGCAGCTTGGCCAGGGGGCAACGGGAGCTGTTTTTT
>TRBV15|.|TRBJ2-5|once
CATKHTDSKGGTQYF
TGTGCCACAAAGCACACGGACTCCAAGGGAGGGACCCAGTACTTC
>TRBV25-1|.|TRBJ1-2|.
CASSFPLAGRNYGYTF
TGTGCCAGCAGTTTCCCCCTGGCAGGGCGGAACTATGGCTACACCTTC
>TRBV4-3|TRBD1|TRBJ1-3|few
CASSQVPTGAANTIYF
TGCGCCAGCAGCCAAGTACCGACAGGGGCTGCAAACACCATATATTTT
>TRBV27|.|TRBJ1-5|.
CASRGGGGNQPQHF
TGTGCCAGCAGGGGCGGGGGTGGCAATCAGCCCCAGCATTTT
>TRBV4-3|.|TRBJ1-5|.
CASSQDLSQPQHF
TGCGCCAGCAGCCAAGATCTTTCCCAGCCCCAGCATTTT
>TRBV30|TRBD2|TRBJ2-1|once
CAWSVQLAGGKNEQFF
TGTGCCTGGAGTGTTCAGTTAGCGGGAGGTAAAAATGAGCAGTTCTTC
>TRBV7-6|TRBD1|TRBJ1-1|.
CASSLLPAGTANTEAFF
TGTGCCAGCAGCTTACTCCCCGCCGGGACAGCGAACACTGAAGCTTTCTTT
>TRBV4-3|.|TRBJ1-2|.
CASSQDLGGIHGYTF
TGCGCCAGCAGCCAAGATCTGGGCGGGATACATGGCTACACCTTC